This TCR beta chain was recovered during a study of metastatic and nonmetastatic thyroid tumors (dated by TCRdb to between 2020 and 2021). Broadly, across the study: Repertoires from peripheral blood and from tumor or nodule tissue samples of malignant and benign thyroid patients were compared.

Overall study results and their limits: In both blood and tumor samples, TCR beta diversity was reported to be significantly higher in malignant tumors than in benign nodules.

There are a few counts of this clone. Its antigen has not been determined. No much larger clone is present one base from it, and per-base qualities are unavailable. The germline V gene encodes CDR1 ENHRY and CDR2 SYGVKD. The CDR3 contains 16 residues, cysteine and phenylalanine counted. Only the CDR3 DNA stays, 48 bases, in frame from base 1. V drops 0 bases and J drops 0 bases, leaving 8 bases in between. Library preparation was by PCR. Sequenced on an Illumina HiSeq 4000. The TCR beta-chain CDR3 region of each patient was profiled by high-throughput sequencing. Processing in the source paper ran as follows. CDR3 differences across clinicopathological groups were used to build a classifier for discriminating distant-metastatic papillary thyroid cancer patients. The Shannon index was used to assess repertoire diversity, and the Morisita-Horn index was used to assess tumor-blood repertoire similarity. Using fastp at Q25 and MiXCR, TCRdb reprocessed the public reads and kept productive beta chains. The V and J calls were determined by TCRdb, not by the authors. In all, the sample holds around 20,000 clones, and roughly 10% of those were seen once. The top ten constitute approximately 8% of the sample.

No patient had received any treatment before thyroid surgery. Patient clinical samples collected from about 2012 to 2018 were retrospectively analysed using T-cell receptor beta sequencing. The clonotype comes from a female donor with papillary thyroid cancer or a benign thyroid nodule (not recorded which). Some clones in this sample may be carry-over from other donors' samples. Recombination linked TRBV10-3 to TRBJ2-2; no D gene can be assigned with confidence. Sequencing used blood. The DNA is TGTGCCATCAGTGAGTCGTGTGACGCGAACACCGGGGAGCTGTTTTTT. The encoded protein is CAISESCDANTGELFF.